The next 17 T cell receptor beta chains were all read from a single sample in a study of T-cell reconstitution after alpha-beta-depleted transplantation in children. Researchers prepared the TCRbeta library using unique molecular identifiers, the study reports. Via MiXCR, TCRdb re-called the PCR reads, giving one row per CDR3 protein. The sample consists of fewer than 1 million distinct CDR3 sequences, under 20% of them appearing once. The sample consisted of PBMCs, mostly from graft donor cells, taken 360 days after TCRalphabeta/CD19-depleted stem cell transplant. These receptors all stem from a male patient younger than 18 who had a stem cell transplant for acute lymphoblastic leukemia, so the T cells may come from the graft donor.

This clonotype was counted between two and nine times. The chain joins TRBV27 to TRBJ2-7; 8 positions match TRBD1. Germline-derived CDR1 and CDR2 are MNHEY and SMNVEV (reference sequence). Unmatched junction bases numbered 6, after V lost 6 bases and J lost 2 bases. This CDR3 has 14 residues. The chain's CDR3 is CASRNLQGAYEQYF. The CDR3 DNA is TGTGCCAGCAGGAATCTACAGGGGGCCTACGAGCAGTACTTC.

This clonotype was observed a few times. The rearrangement joins TRBV6-1 to TRBJ2-4, with 10 bases identical to TRBD1. Germline trimming cut 5 bases from V and 0 bases from J; bases unmatched to any gene: 7. Germline V gives CDR1 MNHNS, CDR2 SASEGT. CDR3 length: 17 amino acids. This CDR3 is CASSPGQGFVAKNIQYF. CDR3 DNA sequence: TGTGCCAGCAGTCCGGGACAGGGGTTTGTAGCCAAAAACATTCAGTACTTC.

This clonotype has a handful of counts. The V call is TRBV5-1, the J call TRBJ1-1; no firm D call. The CDR3 covers 15 residues. Germline CDR1 and CDR2: SGHRS and YFSETQ. The V end was cut by 0 bases, the J end by 5 bases, with 14 bases between. The CDR3 DNA reads as TGCGCCAGCAGCTTGGATCGGCAGTTTGGGACTGAAGCTTTCTTT. It is translated as CASSLDRQFGTEAFF.

This clonotype turned up a few times. The chain carries TRBV19 and TRBJ2-7, with 9 bases that match TRBD2. Germline V gene data show CDR1 as LNHDA and CDR2 as SQIVND (reference sequence). Trimming cost V 5 bases and J 0 bases; bases outside gene matches: 8. This CDR3 comprises 16 residues. The chain's CDR3 is CASSPDSGRYSYEQYF. DNA of the CDR3: TGTGCCAGTAGTCCCGATAGCGGGAGATACTCCTACGAGCAGTACTTC.

This chain links TRBV19 with TRBJ1-6; 7 bases match TRBD1. Germline V gene data show CDR1 as LNHDA and CDR2 as SQIVND (reference sequence). The V and J ends lost 5 bases and 10 bases, in that order; junction bases with no gene match: 5. The CDR3 has 13 residues. The CDR3 DNA reads as TGTGCCAGTAGTTTGGGACAGCTATCACCCCTCCACTTT. It codes for CASSLGQLSPLHF.

CDR3 DNA: TGTGCCAGCAGCTTATCTGTTCAATCCTACAATGAGCAGTTCTTC. Its protein is CASSLSVQSYNEQFF. The V and J genes are TRBV5-6 and TRBJ2-1, with no clear D. Trimming removed 2 bases from V and 1 base from J, with 10 bases in between. The CDR3 extends over 15 amino acids. Germline CDR1 reads SGHDT; CDR2 reads YYEEEE.

V usage is TRBV4-1 and J usage is TRBJ2-1; TRBD1 is a possible D gene (5 bases). Germline V lookup: CDR1 MGHRA, CDR2 YSYEKL. Trimming took 3 bases from V and 5 from J, leaving 17 bases between them. The CDR3 length is 16 residues. The DNA for the CDR3 is TGCGCCAGCAGCCATTTTGGACACGGGTTCCACAATGAGCAGTTCTTC. Its protein is CASSHFGHGFHNEQFF.

This clonotype was seen a few times. This chain joins TRBV5-1 and TRBJ1-5; D is possibly TRBD1 (6 bases). The CDR3 is 15 residues long. Trimming pared 4 bases from V and 2 bases from J, leaving 13 bases between. Germline V gene sequence: CDR1 SGHRS, CDR2 YFSETQ. The CDR3 loop reads CASSPSGAGNQPQHF. The CDR3 region has the DNA TGCGCCAGCAGCCCGTCGGGGGCCGGCAATCAGCCCCAGCATTTT.

A few counts support this clonotype. The CDR3 DNA reads TGTGCCAGCAGCGTAGACTCTACGCGGTCCTACGAGCAGTACTTC. It encodes CASSVDSTRSYEQYF. The chain employs TRBV9 and TRBJ2-7; the D is unclear. Trimming took off 0 bases at V and 1 base at J, with 11 bases between the two ends. CDR1 SGDLS and CDR2 YYNGEE come from the germline V gene. CDR3 size: 15 residues.

About this clonotype: The germline gene is not matched at one end of the junction; a read error may be the cause. This CDR3 reads CASSLIGVNHDLYEQCF. Here the CDR3 DNA reads TGTGCCAGCAGCTTAATAGGCGTCAACCACGACCTGTATGAGCAGTGCTTC. The chain employs TRBV7-3 and TRBJ2-7; no clear D. The CDR3 has 17 amino acids. CDR1 and CDR2 (germline): SGHTA, FQGTGA.

This clonotype was seen a handful of times. The chain uses TRBV4-1 and TRBJ2-1, with TRBD1 identical over 9 bases. With V trimmed by 2 bases and J by 6 bases, 14 bases remained unmatched. Germline V gives CDR1 MGHRA, CDR2 YSYEKL. The CDR3 length is 18 residues. The CDR3 is CASSQRDRVRNPFNEQFF. DNA for the CDR3: TGCGCCAGCAGCCAAAGGGACAGGGTAAGAAACCCTTTCAATGAGCAGTTCTTC.

The rearrangement joins TRBV7-9 to TRBJ2-1, with D perhaps TRBD2 (6 bases). CDR3 length: 15 residues. Germline values: CDR1 SEHNR, CDR2 FQNEAQ (reference sequence). With 7 bases removed from V and 5 bases from J, the gap between germline ends came to 18 bases. The CDR3 region has the DNA TGTGCCAGCACCCCTGATCCGGGACTTAACAATGAGCAGTTCTTC. Encoded protein: CASTPDPGLNNEQFF.

This chain uses TRBV4-2 with TRBJ2-1; D gene uncertain. CDR1 and CDR2 (germline): LGHNA, YNFKEQ. The CDR3 totals 15 residues. Between the trimmed V and J ends, which lost 0 bases and 2 bases, there was a span of 8 bases. In DNA form, the CDR3 reads TGTGCCAGCAGCCAAGATCGACATACCTACAATGAGCAGTTCTTC. Translating gives CASSQDRHTYNEQFF.

The rearrangement links TRBV2 to TRBJ2-5; TRBD2 might be the D (5 bases). The CDR3 has 14 amino acids. Germline V gene lookup returns CDR1 SNHLY and CDR2 FYNNEI. V lost 6 bases and J 5 bases, leaving 16 bases between the germline ends. CDR3 loop: CASRGQPRRETQYF. Written as DNA, the CDR3 is TGTGCCAGCAGGGGTCAGCCCAGGAGGGAGACCCAGTACTTC.

The V and J genes are TRBV15 and TRBJ1-2, with D maybe TRBD1 (5 bases). Germline V gene sequence: CDR1 LNHNV, CDR2 YYDKDF (reference sequence). Trimming took off 0 bases at V and 7 bases at J, with 12 bases between the two ends. The CDR3 spans 14 residues. In DNA form, the CDR3 reads TGTGCCACCAGCAGAGAGGGGCGAGGCTCTGGCTACACCTTC. Translated: CATSREGRGSGYTF.

The chain combines TRBV5-1 with TRBJ2-1, with 8 positions matching TRBD2. CDR3 length: 15 amino acids. Trimming removed 0 bases from V and 7 bases from J; junction bases left unmatched: 6. Germline values: CDR1 SGHRS, CDR2 YFSETQ. The CDR3 sequence: CASSLVSGTGNEQFF. DNA of the CDR3: TGCGCCAGCAGCTTGGTTAGCGGGACGGGTAATGAGCAGTTCTTC.

This clonotype was observed a few times. The CDR3 DNA sequence: TGCGCCAGCAGCTCGGGACTAGCGGGGGGCCCCCACTTCTTC. It specifies CASSSGLAGGPHFF. The genes are TRBV5-1 and TRBJ2-1; TRBD2 matches 15 bases. CDR1 is SGHRS, CDR2 YFSETQ, per germline. The CDR3 is 14 residues long. V shed 3 bases and J 16 bases; nucleotides not matched to a gene: 8.